Following are 9 T cell receptor beta chains from one sample sequenced in a study of blood T cell repertoires in COVID-19. Sequenced by immunoSEQ multiplex PCR; TCRdb stores in-frame clones only, minus some. In the table there are about 130,000 clones, around 77% of which are singletons. Sequencing used peripheral blood. These receptors were collected from a human donor in a cohort sampled during active COVID-19.

The rearrangement links TRBV5-4 to TRBJ1-2; no clear D. This CDR3 has 18 amino acids. Between the trimmed V and J ends, which lost 0 bases and 0 bases, there was a span of 18 bases. Looked up from germline, CDR1 is SGHNT and CDR2 is YYREEE (reference sequence). CDR3 nucleotides: TGTGCCAGCAGCTTGGGAGCGGCCCTCGGAGCGGCTAACTATGGCTACACCTTC. Amino acid sequence: CASSLGAALGAANYGYTF.

The V gene is TRBV7-6, the J gene TRBJ2-1, with TRBD2 matching over 9 bases. The V and J ends lost 2 bases and 7 bases, in that order; junction bases with no gene match: 3. In germline, CDR1 is SGHVS, CDR2 FNYEAQ. The CDR3 is 14 amino acids. The CDR3 region is CASSLTSGPNEQFF. Written as DNA, the CDR3 is TGTGCCAGCAGCTTAACTAGCGGGCCGAATGAGCAGTTCTTC.

The V gene is TRBV2, the J gene TRBJ1-1; D call uncertain. CDR3 length: 13 residues. Trimming left V 8 bases short and J 3 bases short, with 13 bases between. From germline, CDR1 is SNHLY and CDR2 FYNNEI. The CDR3 sequence is CASGPQRDTEAFF. The CDR3 DNA follows: TGTGCCAGCGGTCCGCAGAGGGACACTGAAGCTTTCTTT.

The chain employs TRBV2 and TRBJ2-3, with 7 bases lining up with TRBD1. CDR3 length equals 15 residues. Trimming at V came to 5 bases and at J to 2 bases, leaving 7 bases not matched to a gene. The germline CDR1 and CDR2 sequences are SNHLY and FYNNEI. CDR3 sequence: CASSPQGTNTDTQYF. CDR3 coding DNA: TGTGCCAGCAGTCCACAGGGGACCAACACAGATACGCAGTATTTT.

J is TRBJ1-1 and V is TRBV19; D is unresolved. CDR1 and CDR2 (germline): LNHDA, SQIVND (reference sequence). Trimming shortened V by 3 bases and J by 2 bases, and 13 bases separated the two germline ends. The CDR3 extends over 15 amino acids. As DNA, the CDR3 is TGTGCCAGTAGTATTACTAGGACTTCTAACACTGAAGCTTTCTTT. Translating it yields CASSITRTSNTEAFF.

This sequence joins TRBV29-1 and TRBJ2-7; 12 bases line up with TRBD1. Germline CDR1 is SQVTM and CDR2 is ANQGSEA. The CDR3 is 13 amino acids. Trimming cost V 7 bases and J 7 bases; bases outside gene matches: 8. In DNA, the CDR3 is TGCAGCGGGCAGGGACAGGGGGCTGGTGAGCAGTACTTC. It encodes CSGQGQGAGEQYF.

The chain recombines TRBV27 with TRBJ2-5; D call uncertain. Trimming removed 0 bases at V and 5 bases at J, with 10 bases between. This CDR3 is built from 14 residues. Germline assignment: CDR1 MNHEY and CDR2 SMNVEV (reference sequence). Written as DNA, the CDR3 is TGTGCCAGCAGTTTATCGAGTCCTGAGGAGACCCAGTACTTC. This sequence encodes CASSLSSPEETQYF.

The rearrangement links TRBV21-1 to TRBJ2-1; the table's D call of TRBD1 was not tested on the DNA. TRBV21-1 is reported as a pseudogene. The CDR3 runs 17 residues. The CDR3 region is CASSKSGRTGGYNEQFF. Written as DNA, the CDR3 is TGTGCCAGCAGCAAGTCAGGAAGGACAGGGGGGTACAATGAGCAGTTCTTC.

The chain combines TRBV7-9 with TRBJ1-1, with TRBD1 matching over 7 bases. V lost 5 bases to trimming and J lost 5 bases; unmatched junction nucleotides: 8. Germline lookup yields CDR1 SEHNR and CDR2 FQNEAQ (reference sequence). The CDR3 extends over 14 amino acids. The CDR3 region has the DNA TGTGCCAGCAGCATGGGACAGCGGGAGACTGAAGCTTTCTTT. Protein: CASSMGQRETEAFF. Combining the CDR3 with reference TRBV7-9 and TRBJ1-1 gives the whole variable domain DTGVSQNPRHKITKRGQNVTFRCDPISEHNRLYWYRQTLGQGPEFLTYFQNEAQLEKSRLLSDRFSAERPKGSFSTLEIQRTEQGDSAMYLCASSMGQRETEAFFGQGTRLTVV.